These 32 T cell receptor beta chains were sequenced from one sample in a study of vaccination and CD4 T cells after COVID-19. Treatment reported: approximately nine-day PBMC culture with coronavirus spike peptide pools or control peptides (ViraFEST assay). No antigen has been identified for these receptors. The study sequenced cultured CD4+ T cell DNA using the Oncomine TCR Beta short-read assay. TCRdb reprocessed the PCR reads with MiXCR, giving one entry per CDR3 protein. The sample shows under 25,000 distinct CDR3 sequences, 58% of them seen only once. Material: CD4+ T cells from blood, cultured in vitro. The receptors here all came from a human donor who had recovered from COVID-19.

This clonotype was recorded a few times. This chain links TRBV7-3 with TRBJ1-1; no clear D gene. Trimming removed 6 bases from V and 1 base from J, with 9 bases in between. The CDR3 is 13 amino acids. CDR1 SGHTA and CDR2 FQGTGA come from the germline V gene. This CDR3 reads CASRKDQNTEAFF. In DNA, the CDR3 is TGTGCCAGCAGGAAGGATCAGAACACTGAAGCTTTCTTT.

This clonotype was detected a few times. The DNA is omitted, as the CDR3 cannot be located on it reliably, and the CDR3 follows TCRdb's listing. V gene TRBV21-1 combines with J gene TRBJ1-2; the table's D call of TRBD1 was not tested on the DNA. TRBV21-1 is a listed pseudogene. The CDR3 length is 17 residues, termini included. CDR3 amino acids: CASSKFGRGSVNYGYTF.

The chain recombines TRBV5-1 with TRBJ1-1; 11 nucleotides match TRBD1. Trimming cost V 4 bases and J 7 bases; bases outside gene matches: 6. Germline V gene lookup returns CDR1 SGHRS and CDR2 YFSETQ. There are 14 residues in the CDR3. The CDR3: CASSTGQGVIEAFF. CDR3 coding DNA: TGCGCCAGCAGCACGGGACAGGGGGTTATTGAAGCTTTCTTT.

The rearrangement joins TRBV4-1 to TRBJ1-2; D is perhaps TRBD1 (5 bases). The length of the CDR3 is 19 residues. Trimming removed 0 bases at V and 1 base at J, with 21 bases between. Per the germline V gene, CDR1 is MGHRA and CDR2 is YSYEKL. The CDR3 protein is CASSQDTAARQLNNYGYTF. DNA for the CDR3: TGCGCCAGCAGCCAAGATACCGCCGCTCGACAGCTAAATAACTATGGCTACACCTTC.

V and J are TRBV11-3 and TRBJ2-7; D perhaps matches TRBD2 (5 bases). V was clipped by 5 bases and J by 5 bases, with 13 bases between them. This CDR3 spans 13 amino acids. The germline gives CDR1 SGHNT, CDR2 YENEEA. CDR3 in amino acids: CASSLMGRHEQYF. CDR3 sequence (DNA): TGTGCCAGCAGCCTGATGGGGAGACACGAGCAGTACTTC.

The rearrangement links TRBV5-1 to TRBJ1-2; TRBD1 matches 7 bases. J lost 0 bases, V lost 4 bases, and 18 bases had no gene match. In germline, CDR1 is SGHRS, CDR2 YFSETQ. This CDR3 region has 19 residues. This CDR3 reads CASSLPQPGQFNSNYGYTF. The CDR3 nucleotides are TGCGCCAGCAGCCTTCCTCAACCGGGACAGTTTAACTCTAACTATGGCTACACCTTC.

The chain uses TRBV30 and TRBJ1-5; tentative D call: TRBD1 (6 bases). The germline V gene encodes CDR1 GTSNPN and CDR2 SVGIG (reference sequence). V lost 0 bases and J lost 7, with 13 bases in between. The CDR3 length is 14 residues. CDR3 sequence (DNA): TGTGCCTGGAGTGTACGCAGGGGAAAACAGCCCCAGCATTTT. It encodes CAWSVRRGKQPQHF.

This chain connects TRBV20-1 to TRBJ2-7; the D gene is possibly TRBD2 (6 bases). This CDR3 spans 12 amino acids. Per the germline V gene, CDR1 is DFQATT and CDR2 is SNEGSKA (reference sequence). Trimming left V 1 base short and J 7 bases short, with 11 bases between. The CDR3 is CSARGRATEQYF. The CDR3 nucleotides are TGCAGTGCTAGAGGGAGGGCCACAGAGCAGTACTTC.

The chain carries TRBV7-3 and TRBJ2-3; no clear D. The CDR3 is 13 residues long. V was shortened by 2 bases and J by 6 bases, with 9 bases between the two germline ends. Germline-derived CDR1 and CDR2 are SGHTA and FQGTGA. The CDR3 here is CASSLLNRDTQYF. The CDR3 DNA follows: TGTGCCAGCAGCTTATTGAATCGGGATACGCAGTATTTT.

The V call is TRBV11-2, the J call TRBJ1-6, with TRBD1 matching 8 bases. The CDR3 is 18 amino acids. V trimming: 2 bases; J trimming: 11 bases; junction bases outside the gene matches: 17. Germline-derived CDR1 and CDR2 are SGHAT and FQNNGV. This CDR3 is CASSLSRQGPLNFPPLHF. CDR3 coding DNA: TGTGCCAGCAGCTTAAGCCGACAGGGGCCTCTAAATTTTCCACCCCTCCACTTT.

The chain employs TRBV7-2 and TRBJ2-1; D call uncertain. Germline V gene sequence: CDR1 SGHTA, CDR2 FQGNSA. This CDR3 contains 13 residues. Trimming removed 2 bases at V and 0 bases at J, with 2 bases between. The CDR3 sequence: CASSLNSYNEQFF. Here the CDR3 DNA reads TGTGCCAGCAGCTTAAACTCCTACAATGAGCAGTTCTTC.

This sequence joins TRBV28 and TRBJ1-2; TRBD1 might be the D (6 bases). The V and J ends lost 1 base and 7 bases respectively, with 16 bases between them. CDR3 length: 15 amino acids. From germline, CDR1 is MDHEN and CDR2 SYDVKM. DNA for the CDR3: TGTGCCAGCAGTTTATTAGTGGGGGCACAGGGTGGCTACACCTTC. Translated: CASSLLVGAQGGYTF.

This clonotype was observed a few times. The chain links TRBV10-3 to TRBJ2-2; D is undetermined. The germline CDR1 and CDR2 sequences are ENHRY and SYGVKD. The CDR3 extends over 11 amino acids. The germline V and J ends were trimmed by 6 bases and 4 bases, with 3 bases remaining between them. CDR3: CAIRLTGELFF. CDR3 coding DNA: TGTGCCATCAGGCTCACCGGGGAGCTGTTTTTT.

V and J are TRBV7-2 and TRBJ2-1, with 8 bases fitting TRBD2. J gave up 0 bases and V 0 bases, and 1 base lay outside the gene matches. The CDR3 loop spans 16 amino acids. CDR1 is SGHTA and CDR2 is FQGNSA in the germline V gene. The CDR3 region has the DNA TGTGCCAGCAGCTTAGCGACTAGCGACTCCTACAATGAGCAGTTCTTC. It encodes CASSLATSDSYNEQFF.

This clonotype occurred once. The chain has TRBV29-1 and TRBJ1-1; 8 bases align to TRBD1. V trimming: 7 bases; J trimming: 5 bases; junction bases outside the gene matches: 6. Germline CDR1 SQVTM, CDR2 ANQGSEA. This CDR3 has 12 residues. The CDR3 loop reads CSGLTGVTEAFF. As DNA, the CDR3 is TGCAGCGGGCTGACAGGGGTTACTGAAGCTTTCTTT.

This clonotype was counted between two and nine times. The chain carries TRBV6-1 and TRBJ1-4; D gene uncertain. Germline CDR1 reads MNHNS; CDR2 reads SASEGT. CDR3 length: 17 amino acids. The V end lost 3 bases, the J end lost 4 bases, and 18 bases lay between the germline ends. CDR3 loop: CASSDRSRGRGNEKLFF. The CDR3 nucleotides are TGTGCCAGCAGTGACAGGTCTCGCGGGCGAGGTAATGAAAAACTGTTTTTT.

This clonotype was found once. The rearrangement links TRBV6-2 or TRBV6-3 to TRBJ1-5; TRBD1 aligns across 10 bases. Germline V gene sequence: CDR1 MNHEY, CDR2 SVGEGT. The CDR3 has 15 amino acids. Trimming cost V 7 bases and J 5 bases; bases outside gene matches: 8. This chain's CDR3 is CASTPAGTGDQPQHF. The CDR3 DNA sequence: TGTGCCAGCACTCCCGCCGGGACAGGGGATCAGCCCCAGCATTTT.

The sample holds a few counts of this clonotype. The rearrangement uses TRBV7-2 and TRBJ2-3; TRBD1 aligns across 9 bases. Germline V gene sequence: CDR1 SGHTA, CDR2 FQGNSA. V gave up 4 bases and J gave up 2 bases; unmatched junction bases: 4. This CDR3 has 15 residues. The CDR3 here is CASSWTGETTDTQYF. The CDR3 nucleotides read TGTGCCAGCAGCTGGACAGGGGAAACCACAGATACGCAGTATTTT.

The sample holds a few counts of this clonotype. The chain uses TRBV6-1 and TRBJ1-5, with D unclear. The CDR3 extends over 15 amino acids. CDR1 is MNHNS and CDR2 is SASEGT in the germline V gene. Trimming removed 3 bases at V and 1 base at J, with 10 bases between. The CDR3 is CASSDQAISNQPQHF. The CDR3 nucleotides read TGTGCCAGCAGTGACCAGGCTATCAGCAATCAGCCCCAGCATTTT.

This rearrangement joins TRBV4-1 to TRBJ2-4; D may match TRBD1 or TRBD2 (5 bases each). Looked up from germline, CDR1 is MGHRA and CDR2 is YSYEKL. This CDR3 comprises 14 residues. The germline V and J ends were trimmed by 3 bases and 8 bases, with 14 bases remaining between them. CDR3 coding DNA: TGCGCCAGCAGCCAGCCGGGACCCGGGGACATTCAGTACTTC. It is translated as CASSQPGPGDIQYF.

The genes are TRBV21-1 and TRBJ1-5. TRBV21-1 counts as a pseudogene. There are 17 residues in the CDR3. CDR3 nucleotides: TGTGCCAGCAGCAATCTAAACAAATCCAATAGCAATCAGCCCCAGCATTTT. Its protein is CASSNLNKSNSNQPQHF.

This chain connects TRBV20-1 to TRBJ2-1; 7 bases fit TRBD2. Trimming at V came to 0 bases and at J to 4 bases, leaving 6 bases not matched to a gene. Germline V gives CDR1 DFQATT, CDR2 SNEGSKA (reference sequence). CDR3 length: 15 residues. CDR3: CSARDPQRGYNEQFF. The CDR3 DNA is TGCAGTGCTAGAGATCCCCAGCGGGGATACAATGAGCAGTTCTTC.

The chain is built from TRBV4-1 and TRBJ1-1; 10 bases line up with TRBD1. The CDR3 extends over 13 amino acids. V dropped 6 bases and J dropped 7; count of bases not matched to a gene: 5. CDR1 and CDR2 from the germline V gene are MGHRA and YSYEKL. CDR3 bases: TGCGCCAGCAGAGACAGGGGGCGAGATGAAGCTTTCTTT. Amino acids: CASRDRGRDEAFF.

The rearrangement uses TRBV4-2 and TRBJ2-3; perhaps TRBD1 as D (7 bases). The CDR3 has 15 amino acids. The germline V and J ends were trimmed by 4 bases and 3 bases, with 14 bases remaining between them. Germline assignment: CDR1 LGHNA and CDR2 YNFKEQ. CDR3 bases: TGTGCCAGCAGCCTCATACAGGGGAGGACAGATACGCAGTATTTT. It translates to CASSLIQGRTDTQYF.

The rearrangement uses TRBV2 and TRBJ2-7, with TRBD1 matching 11 bases. The CDR3 sequence is 15 residues long. Germline V lookup: CDR1 SNHLY, CDR2 FYNNEI. Unmatched junction bases numbered 8, after V lost 5 bases and J lost 5 bases. The CDR3 reads CASSIRDRGGDEQYF. The DNA of the CDR3 is TGTGCCAGCAGTATCCGGGACAGGGGGGGCGACGAGCAGTACTTC.

This sequence joins TRBV6-1 and TRBJ1-1, with D uncertain. V lost 6 bases, J lost 7 bases, and 9 bases lay in between. In germline, CDR1 is MNHNS, CDR2 SASEGT. This CDR3 has 11 residues. CDR3 residues: CASRPILEAFF. The CDR3 DNA reads as TGTGCCAGCAGACCCATCCTTGAAGCTTTCTTT.

The chain joins TRBV20-1 to TRBJ1-1, with 7 bases identical to TRBD1. This CDR3 region has 15 residues. V was pared by 0 bases and J by 2 bases, with 6 bases of the junction left unmatched. Germline CDR1 and CDR2: DFQATT and SNEGSKA (reference sequence). The CDR3 region is CSAREGGTANTEAFF. DNA of the CDR3: TGCAGTGCTAGAGAGGGGGGGACAGCTAACACTGAAGCTTTCTTT.

V and J are TRBV24-1 and TRBJ2-3, with 12 bases matching TRBD1. The CDR3 is 17 residues long. Germline lookup yields CDR1 KGHDR and CDR2 SFDVKD. J was trimmed by 6 bases and V by 5 bases; bases with no gene match: 11. DNA for the CDR3: TGTGCCACCAGTGGGGGGTGGGGACAGGGGGCTTTGGATACGCAGTATTTT. Its protein is CATSGGWGQGALDTQYF.

This clonotype showed up just a few times. The chain uses TRBV7-8 and TRBJ1-5; D remains ambiguous. Germline CDR1 SGHVS, CDR2 FQNEAQ. This CDR3 region has 14 residues. V was cut by 3 bases and J by 3 bases, with 9 bases left in between. The CDR3 loop reads CASSFARINQPQHF. For the CDR3, the DNA is TGTGCCAGCAGCTTCGCCCGCATCAATCAGCCCCAGCATTTT.

The CDR3 spells CASSLPAPGGSPLHF. CDR3 DNA sequence: TGTGCCAGCAGCCTACCCGCTCCGGGGGGGTCACCCCTCCACTTT. V and J are TRBV28 and TRBJ1-6; maybe TRBD1 (5 bases). Germline-derived CDR1 and CDR2 are MDHEN and SYDVKM. Trimming removed 6 bases from V and 10 bases from J, with 19 bases in between. The CDR3 sequence is 15 residues long.

The V gene is TRBV9, the J gene TRBJ1-1; the D is unclear. Germline V CDR1 and CDR2: SGDLS, YYNGEE. Trimming took 0 bases from V and 0 from J, leaving 3 bases between them. This CDR3 spans 13 amino acids. The CDR3 loop is CASSVVVNTEAFF. The DNA for the CDR3 is TGTGCCAGCAGCGTAGTGGTGAACACTGAAGCTTTCTTT. The whole variable domain, filled in from reference TRBV9 and TRBJ1-1, reads DSGVTQTPKHLITATGQRVTLRCSPRSGDLSVYWYQQSLDQGLQFLIQYYNGEERAKGNILERFSAQQFPDLHSELNLSSLELGDSALYFCASSVVVNTEAFFGQGTRLTVV.

V usage is TRBV11-3 and J usage is TRBJ2-1; weak D call: TRBD2 (5 bases). V shed 1 base and J shed 3 bases, with 13 bases lying between them. Germline V gives CDR1 SGHNT, CDR2 YENEEA. This CDR3 region has 16 residues. The CDR3 loop is CASSLGVRGFYNEQFF. The DNA for the CDR3 is TGTGCCAGCAGCTTAGGCGTTCGGGGATTCTACAATGAGCAGTTCTTC.